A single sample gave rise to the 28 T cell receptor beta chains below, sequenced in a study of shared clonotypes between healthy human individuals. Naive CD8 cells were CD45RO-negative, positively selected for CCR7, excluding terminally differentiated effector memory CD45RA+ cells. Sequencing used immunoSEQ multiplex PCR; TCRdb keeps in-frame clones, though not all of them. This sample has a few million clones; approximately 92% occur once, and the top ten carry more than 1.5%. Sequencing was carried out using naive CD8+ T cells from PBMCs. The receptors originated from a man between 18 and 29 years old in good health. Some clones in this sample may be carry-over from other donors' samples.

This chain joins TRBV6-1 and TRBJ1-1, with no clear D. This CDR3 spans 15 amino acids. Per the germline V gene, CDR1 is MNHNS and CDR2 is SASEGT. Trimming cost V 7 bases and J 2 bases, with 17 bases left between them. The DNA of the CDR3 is TGTGCCAGCATTGGAGTTGGACGGCACAACACTGAAGCTTTCTTT. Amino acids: CASIGVGRHNTEAFF.

The CDR3 nucleotides read TGTGCCACCAGCTTTGACAGGGGGCATCAGCCCCAGCATTTT. Amino acids: CATSFDRGHQPQHF. This chain uses TRBV15 with TRBJ1-5; 10 nucleotides match TRBD1. Unmatched junction bases numbered 3, after V lost 5 bases and J lost 5 bases. The CDR3 totals 14 residues. The germline V gene encodes CDR1 LNHNV and CDR2 YYDKDF (reference sequence).

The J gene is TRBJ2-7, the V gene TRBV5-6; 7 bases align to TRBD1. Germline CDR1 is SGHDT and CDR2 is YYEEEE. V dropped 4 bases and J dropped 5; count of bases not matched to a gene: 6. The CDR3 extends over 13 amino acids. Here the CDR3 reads CASSLQGWDEQYF. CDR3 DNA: TGTGCCAGCAGCCTACAGGGGTGGGACGAGCAGTACTTC.

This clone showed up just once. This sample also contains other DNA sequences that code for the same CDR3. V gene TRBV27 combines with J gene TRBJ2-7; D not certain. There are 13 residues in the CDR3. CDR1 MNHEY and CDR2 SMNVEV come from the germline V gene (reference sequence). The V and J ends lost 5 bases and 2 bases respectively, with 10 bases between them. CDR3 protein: CASSNGQTYEQYF. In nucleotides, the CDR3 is TGTGCCAGCAGTAACGGTCAGACCTACGAGCAGTACTTC.

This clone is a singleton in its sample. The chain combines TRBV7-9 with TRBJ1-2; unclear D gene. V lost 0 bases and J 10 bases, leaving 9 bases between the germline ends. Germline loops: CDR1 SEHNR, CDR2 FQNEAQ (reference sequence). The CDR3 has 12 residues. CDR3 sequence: CASSLADPHYTF. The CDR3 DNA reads TGTGCCAGCAGCTTAGCTGACCCCCACTACACCTTC. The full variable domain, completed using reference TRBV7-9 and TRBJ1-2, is DTGVSQNPRHKITKRGQNVTFRCDPISEHNRLYWYRQTLGQGPEFLTYFQNEAQLEKSRLLSDRFSAERPKGSFSTLEIQRTEQGDSAMYLCASSLADPHYTFGSGTRLTVV.

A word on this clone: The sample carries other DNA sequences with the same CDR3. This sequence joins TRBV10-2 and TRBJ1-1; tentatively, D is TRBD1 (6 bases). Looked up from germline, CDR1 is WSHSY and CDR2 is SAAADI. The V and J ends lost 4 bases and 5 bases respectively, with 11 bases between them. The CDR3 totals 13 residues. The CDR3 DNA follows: TGCGCCAGCAGTGGGGGGCGAGGGACTGAAGCTTTCTTT. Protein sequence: CASSGGRGTEAFF.

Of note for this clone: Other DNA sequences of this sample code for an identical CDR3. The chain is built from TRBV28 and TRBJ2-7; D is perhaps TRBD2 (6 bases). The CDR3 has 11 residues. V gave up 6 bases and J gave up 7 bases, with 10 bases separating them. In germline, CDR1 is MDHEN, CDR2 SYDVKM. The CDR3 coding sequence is TGTGCCAGCAGCTGGGGACTGGAGCAGTACTTC. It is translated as CASSWGLEQYF.

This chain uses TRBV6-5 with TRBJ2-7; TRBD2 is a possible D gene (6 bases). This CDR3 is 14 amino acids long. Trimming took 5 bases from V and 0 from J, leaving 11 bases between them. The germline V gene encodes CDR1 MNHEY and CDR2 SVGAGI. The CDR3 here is CASSQSGDSYEQYF. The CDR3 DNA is TGTGCCAGCAGTCAATCGGGGGACTCCTACGAGCAGTACTTC.

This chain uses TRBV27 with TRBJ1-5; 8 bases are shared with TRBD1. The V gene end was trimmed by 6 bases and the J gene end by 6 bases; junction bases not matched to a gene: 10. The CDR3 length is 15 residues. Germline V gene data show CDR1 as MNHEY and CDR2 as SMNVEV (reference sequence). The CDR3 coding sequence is TGTGCCAGCAGCCGACAGGGGTCTGTTGGTCAGCCCCAGCATTTT. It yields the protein CASSRQGSVGQPQHF.

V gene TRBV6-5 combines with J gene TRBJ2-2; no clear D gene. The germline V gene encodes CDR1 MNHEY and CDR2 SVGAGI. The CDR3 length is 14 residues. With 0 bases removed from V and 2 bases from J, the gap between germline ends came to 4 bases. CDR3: CASSYSTNTGELFF. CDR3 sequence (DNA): TGTGCCAGCAGTTACTCGACAAACACCGGGGAGCTGTTTTTT.

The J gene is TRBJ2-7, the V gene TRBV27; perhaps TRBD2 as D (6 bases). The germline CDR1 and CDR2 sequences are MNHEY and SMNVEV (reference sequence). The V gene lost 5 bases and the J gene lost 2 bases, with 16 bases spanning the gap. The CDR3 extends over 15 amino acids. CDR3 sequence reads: CASSPLPGETYEQYF. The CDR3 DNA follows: TGTGCCAGCAGTCCCCTACCGGGGGAGACCTACGAGCAGTACTTC.

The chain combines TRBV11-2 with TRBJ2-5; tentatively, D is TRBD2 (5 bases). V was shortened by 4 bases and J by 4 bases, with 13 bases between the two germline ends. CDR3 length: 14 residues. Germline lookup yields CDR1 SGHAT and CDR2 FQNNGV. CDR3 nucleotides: TGTGCCAGCAGCTCCGGACTCCAGCCAGAGACCCAGTACTTC. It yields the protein CASSSGLQPETQYF.

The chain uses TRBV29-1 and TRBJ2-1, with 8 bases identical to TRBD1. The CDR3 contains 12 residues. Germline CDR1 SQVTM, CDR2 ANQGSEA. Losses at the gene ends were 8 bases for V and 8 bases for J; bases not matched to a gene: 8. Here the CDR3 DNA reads TGCAGCAGTGACAGGGGAGGTGATGAGCAGTTCTTC. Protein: CSSDRGGDEQFF.

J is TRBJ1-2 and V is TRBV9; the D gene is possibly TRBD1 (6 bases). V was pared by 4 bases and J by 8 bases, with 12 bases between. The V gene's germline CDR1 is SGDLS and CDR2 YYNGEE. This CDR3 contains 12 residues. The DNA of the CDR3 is TGTGCCAGCAGCACAGACAGGCAGGGCTACACCTTC. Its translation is CASSTDRQGYTF.

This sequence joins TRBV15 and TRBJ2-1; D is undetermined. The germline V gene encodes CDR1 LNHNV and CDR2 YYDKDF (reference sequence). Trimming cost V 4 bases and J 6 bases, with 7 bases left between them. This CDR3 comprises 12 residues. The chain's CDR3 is CATSTYPNEQFF. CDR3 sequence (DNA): TGTGCCACCAGCACCTATCCCAATGAGCAGTTCTTC.

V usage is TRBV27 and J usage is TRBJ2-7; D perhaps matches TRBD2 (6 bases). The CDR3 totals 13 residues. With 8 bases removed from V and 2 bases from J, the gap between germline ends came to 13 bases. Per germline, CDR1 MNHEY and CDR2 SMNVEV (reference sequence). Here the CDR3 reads CASGRPGTYEQYF. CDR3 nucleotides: TGTGCCAGCGGGAGGCCAGGAACCTACGAGCAGTACTTC.

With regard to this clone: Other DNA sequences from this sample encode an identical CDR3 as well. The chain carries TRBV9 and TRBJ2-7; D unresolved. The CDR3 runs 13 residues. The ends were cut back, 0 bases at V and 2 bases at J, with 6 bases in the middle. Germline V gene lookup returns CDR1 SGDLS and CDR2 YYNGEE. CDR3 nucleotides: TGTGCCAGCAGCGTAGGGCCTACCTACGAGCAGTACTTC. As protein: CASSVGPTYEQYF.

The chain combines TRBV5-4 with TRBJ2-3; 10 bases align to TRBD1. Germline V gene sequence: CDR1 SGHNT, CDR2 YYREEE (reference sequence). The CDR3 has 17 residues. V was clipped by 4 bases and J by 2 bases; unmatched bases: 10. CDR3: CASSRDRGWGITDTQYF. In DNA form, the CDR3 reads TGTGCCAGCAGCCGGGACAGGGGTTGGGGAATCACAGATACGCAGTATTTT.

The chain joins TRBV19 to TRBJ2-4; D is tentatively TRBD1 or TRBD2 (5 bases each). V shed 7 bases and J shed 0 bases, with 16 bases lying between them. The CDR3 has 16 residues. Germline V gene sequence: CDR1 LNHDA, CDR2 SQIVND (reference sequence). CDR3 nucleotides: TGTGCCAGTATCCCTGGGGACGGACTAGCCAAAAACATTCAGTACTTC. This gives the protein CASIPGDGLAKNIQYF.

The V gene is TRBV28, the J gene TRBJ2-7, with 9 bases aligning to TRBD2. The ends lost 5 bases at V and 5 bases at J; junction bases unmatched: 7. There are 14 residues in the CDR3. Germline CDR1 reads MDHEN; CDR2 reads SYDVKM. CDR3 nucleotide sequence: TGTGCCAGCAGTATGTTACTAGCGGGTAACGAGCAGTACTTC. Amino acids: CASSMLLAGNEQYF.

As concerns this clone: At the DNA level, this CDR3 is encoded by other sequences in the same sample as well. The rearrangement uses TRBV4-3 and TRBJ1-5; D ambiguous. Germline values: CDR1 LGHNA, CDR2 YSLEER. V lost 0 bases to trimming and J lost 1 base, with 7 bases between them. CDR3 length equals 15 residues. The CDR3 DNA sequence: TGCGCCAGCAGCCAAGAAAGACAAAGCAATCAGCCCCAGCATTTT. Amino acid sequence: CASSQERQSNQPQHF.

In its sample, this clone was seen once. In nucleotides, the CDR3 is TGTGCCACCAGCAGTCGACTAGCGGGAGGAGGAGGTACGCAGTATTTT. Its translation: CATSSRLAGGGGTQYF. This chain uses TRBV15 with TRBJ2-3, with 13 bases identical to TRBD2. The V gene end was trimmed by 3 bases and the J gene end by 8 bases; junction bases not matched to a gene: 8. Germline CDR1 reads LNHNV; CDR2 reads YYDKDF (reference sequence). This CDR3 is built from 16 residues.

This CDR3 reads CATSREPKGLTYEQYF. CDR3 bases: TGTGCCACCAGCAGAGAGCCCAAGGGACTAACCTACGAGCAGTACTTC. The J gene is TRBJ2-7, the V gene TRBV15; 7 nucleotides line up with TRBD2. This CDR3 is built from 16 residues. Trimming cost V 0 bases and J 2 bases; bases outside gene matches: 7. Germline V gene lookup returns CDR1 LNHNV and CDR2 YYDKDF (reference sequence).

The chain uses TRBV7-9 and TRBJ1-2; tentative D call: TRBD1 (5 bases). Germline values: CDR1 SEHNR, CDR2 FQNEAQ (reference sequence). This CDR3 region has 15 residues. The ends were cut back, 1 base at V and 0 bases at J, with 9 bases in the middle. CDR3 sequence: CASSLGDSPNYGYTF. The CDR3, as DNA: TGTGCCAGCAGCTTAGGTGACAGTCCTAACTATGGCTACACCTTC.

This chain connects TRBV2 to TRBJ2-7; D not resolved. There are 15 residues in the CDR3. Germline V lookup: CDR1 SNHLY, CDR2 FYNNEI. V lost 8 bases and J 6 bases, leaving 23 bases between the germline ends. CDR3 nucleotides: TGTGCCAGCGGACGACCCGGCGCAGCCGGCGGCGAGCAGTACTTC. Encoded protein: CASGRPGAAGGEQYF.

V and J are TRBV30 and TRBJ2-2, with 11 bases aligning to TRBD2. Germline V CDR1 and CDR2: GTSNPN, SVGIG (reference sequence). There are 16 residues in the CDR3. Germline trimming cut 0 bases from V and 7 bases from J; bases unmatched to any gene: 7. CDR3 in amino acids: CAWSVLAGASFGELFF. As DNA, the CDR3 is TGTGCCTGGAGTGTACTAGCGGGAGCATCATTCGGGGAGCTGTTTTTT.

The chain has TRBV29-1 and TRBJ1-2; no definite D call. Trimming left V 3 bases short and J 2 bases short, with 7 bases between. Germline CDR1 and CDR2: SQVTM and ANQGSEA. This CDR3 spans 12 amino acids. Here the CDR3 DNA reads TGCAGCGTTGATTCAGTGAACTATGGCTACACCTTC. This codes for CSVDSVNYGYTF.

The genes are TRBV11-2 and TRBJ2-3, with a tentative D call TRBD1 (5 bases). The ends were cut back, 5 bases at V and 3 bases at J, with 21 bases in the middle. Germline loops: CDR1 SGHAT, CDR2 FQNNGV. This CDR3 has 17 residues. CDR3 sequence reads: CASSPRQSPLGTDTQYF. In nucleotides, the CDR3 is TGTGCCAGCAGCCCCAGACAGTCACCCCTTGGGACAGATACGCAGTATTTT.